The present entry profiles one T cell receptor (beta chain) with its context. Its antigen is unknown. No much larger clonotype is one base removed from it; base qualities were not supplied. Relative to germline, V is 2 bases shorter and J is 2 bases shorter, with 8 bases between their ends. The CDR3, cysteine through phenylalanine, is 14 amino acids long. Of all the DNA, just the CDR3 is kept, 42 bases in frame from base 1. CDR1 and CDR2, per the germline V gene (reference sequence), are MNHNY and SVGAGI. The hyperthyroidism patients were between 18 and 65 years old and newly diagnosed, with a disease duration of less than 2 months. Exclusion was applied to patients with uncontrolled infections, other autoimmune diseases, pregnancy or lactation. Diagnoses were established on the basis of clinical symptoms, serum thyroxine and TRAb, thyroid ultrasound, and orbital computed tomography. Blood from progressor patients was drawn when they were first diagnosed with hyperthyroidism, before any ophthalmopathy symptoms appeared. PBMCs were separated from approximately 10 ml of fresh peripheral blood using Ficoll-Paque density gradient centrifugation. Progressor patients were first diagnosed with Graves' hyperthyroidism and then developed ophthalmopathy during follow-up. Trizol reagent was used to extract total RNA, and RNA quality was then checked on an Agilent 2100 Bioanalyzer.

The data were taken from a study of T cells in Graves' hyperthyroidism and ophthalmopathy (dated by TCRdb to between 2018 and 2021). Regarding the research as a whole: Peripheral blood samples were taken at the time of initial diagnosis, prior to any treatment. To identify TCR V-J signatures that set the groups apart, the researchers used a discovery cohort of more than 95 patients, made up of about 44 with Graves' ophthalmopathy and about 60 with stable Graves' hyperthyroidism. Prospective prediction of ophthalmopathy was tested in an independent validation cohort of about 19 hyperthyroidism patients and some 17 patients who later progressed to ophthalmopathy. The approximately 98 discovery patients were randomly divided into training and test sets at a 7:3 ratio. In addition, the study compared T-cell repertoires in thyroid tissue and in blood from a handful of Graves' hyperthyroidism patients. Once sampling was done, hyperthyroidism patients were given methimazole at a starting dose of 30 mg daily, whereas ophthalmopathy patients were given high-dose intravenous methylprednisolone. TCR Vbeta CDR3 sequencing of some 140 peripheral blood samples (roughly 41 ophthalmopathy, 75 hyperthyroidism and some 17 progressor patients) is reported in the paper. General study outcomes and caveats: In validation, the model predicted progression to ophthalmopathy a median of about 5.9 months before onset, with over 60% sensitivity and around 76% specificity. Ophthalmopathy was separated from stable hyperthyroidism by a 13 V-J signature model, with approximately 85% sensitivity and about 81% specificity obtained in cross-validation and 80%/75% obtained in testing. No statistical method was used to set the sample size in advance, and investigators knew the group allocation. Most expanded thyroid clonotypes (frequency above 0.001) were also detected in blood, suggesting blood repertoires may reflect thyroid immune responses.

Amplification of TCR beta CDR3 regions was carried out from RNA transcripts. For the first round of RT-PCR on the TCR CDR3, the HTBI primer set was used together with the Qiagen OneStep RT-PCR kit. A second multiplex PCR round built the libraries, followed by size selection and purification. Sequencing of the libraries was done on an Illumina HiSeq2000 using paired-end 100 bp reads. The published analysis was carried out like this. SOAPnuke was used to process the raw data, throwing out any read that contained adapters or uncalled bases, had a mean Phred below 15, or lacked an exact constant-primer or identifier match. High-quality paired reads were merged with COPE v1.2.5, and unique nucleotide sequences were defined as clonotypes. MiTCR v1.1 was used to align the clonotypes against IMGT TRBV, TRBD and TRBJ reference segments. The analysis was restricted to V-J combinations with a frequency above 0.0001, which together covered roughly 99% of the repertoires. The TCS score was defined as F50 (clonal expansion) divided by E x V (chaos), with BLOSUM62-based TCRdist calculated between CDR3 peptides within each V-J. Welch's t-statistics and random forest reduced several hundred V-J features to 13, which were used in a naive Bayes classifier (R e1071). TCRdb cleaned the public reads at Q25 with fastp, built clones with MiXCR and kept in-frame beta chains. Records with the same CDR3 protein are collapsed into one entry carrying the most frequent genes and DNA. These V and J calls rely on TCRdb rather than the paper's analysis. Counted in this sample were around 700,000 distinct CDR3 sequences; approximately 19% of them appeared once. The ten largest make up roughly a sixth of the sample.

Here the chain combines TRBV6-6 and TRBJ2-3, with the D gene possibly TRBD1 or TRBD2, each one fitting 6 bases. Sample: blood. The receptor was isolated from a woman in her forties or fifties with Graves' hyperthyroidism that later progressed to Graves' ophthalmopathy. The CDR3 reads CASSYRGDTDTQYF. The nucleotide sequence is TGTGCCAGCAGTTACAGGGGGGACACAGATACGCAGTATTTT.